This is a list of T cell receptor beta chains from one sample in a study of blood T cell repertoires in COVID-19. Repertoires were generated with immunoSEQ multiplex PCR, while TCRdb's copy carries only in-frame clones and drops some. This sample carries over 150,000 clones, 84% of them seen once, and the ten largest clones take 3.2%. Sequenced input: PBMCs or T cells enriched from blood (not recorded which). The receptors here all came from a woman in her 30s who had recovered from COVID-19. The CDR3 runs from the conserved cysteine through the conserved F or W. A D gene is named only where the DNA matches it firmly. The listing skips clone size in some rows; elsewhere it reads once, few, many or a size class.

>TRBJ1-5|TRBV28|.|.
CASSLSGRLGPQHF
TGTGCCAGCAGTTTGTCTGGCAGACTAGGGCCCCAGCATTTT
>TRBJ2-1|TRBV18|.|TRBD2
CASSPGSGTSGYNEQFF
TGTGCCAGCTCACCGGGTTCCGGGACTAGCGGGTACAATGAGCAGTTCTTC
>TRBJ1-2|TRBV28|.|.
CASRPTGSSGYTF
TGTGCCAGCAGGCCAACAGGGTCTAGCGGCTACACCTTC
>TRBJ2-5|TRBV28|.|.
CASRWTGRGQETQYF
TGTGCCAGCAGGTGGACAGGGAGGGGGCAAGAGACCCAGTACTTC
>TRBJ2-1|TRBV6-5|.|TRBD1
CASSYVRLGQNNEQFF
TGTGCCAGCAGTTACGTCCGTTTGGGACAGAACAATGAGCAGTTCTTC
>TRBJ1-4|TRBV25-1|once|TRBD1
CASSEPGGRGEKLFF
TGTGCCAGCAGTGAACCAGGGGGCAGGGGTGAAAAACTGTTTTTT
>TRBJ2-3|TRBV5-1|.|TRBD2
CASSLSSGNTDTQYF
TGCGCCAGCAGCTTGTCTAGCGGGAACACAGATACGCAGTATTTT
>TRBJ1-2|TRBV27|once|TRBD1
CASSGQGYGYTF
TGTGCCAGCAGTGGACAGGGCTATGGCTACACCTTC
>TRBJ1-1|TRBV30|.|.
CAWSSWGGGETEAFF
TGTGCCTGGAGTTCCTGGGGAGGAGGGGAAACTGAAGCTTTCTTT
>TRBJ2-2|TRBV28|.|TRBD2
CASSYPGGRAAGELFF
TGTGCCAGCAGTTATCCGGGGGGGCGGGCTGCCGGGGAGCTGTTTTTT
>TRBJ2-1|TRBV7-3|few|TRBD2
CASSLASGRQHEQFF
TGTGCCAGCAGCTTAGCTAGCGGGAGGCAGCATGAGCAGTTCTTC
>TRBJ1-6|TRBV6-1|.|.
CASSGNRAAAYNSPLHF
TGTGCCAGCAGTGGGAACAGGGCCGCGGCCTATAATTCACCCCTCCACTTT
>TRBJ2-7|TRBV29-1|.|TRBD1
CSVYLQGSSYEQYF
TGCAGCGTGTACCTACAGGGGAGCTCCTACGAGCAGTACTTC
>TRBJ2-3|TRBV7-8|.|.
CASSSARERDTQYF
TGTGCCAGCAGCTCGGCGCGGGAAAGAGATACGCAGTATTTT
>TRBJ1-1|TRBV7-9|few|TRBD1
CASSHDQGDTEAFF
TGTGCCAGCAGCCACGACCAGGGGGACACTGAAGCTTTCTTT
>TRBJ2-1|TRBV4-1|many|TRBD2
CASSQDHVTSGGPYNEQFF
TGCGCCAGCAGCCAAGATCATGTGACTAGCGGGGGGCCCTACAATGAGCAGTTCTTC
>TRBJ1-1|TRBV3-1/TRBV3-2|.|.
CASSNRGNTEAFF
TGTGCCAGCAGCAATAGGGGGAACACTGAAGCTTTCTTT
>TRBJ1-2|TRBV18|.|.
CASSPVQPYGYTF
TGTGCCAGCTCACCAGTACAGCCATATGGCTACACCTTC
>TRBJ1-5|TRBV27|.|TRBD1
CASSLSGQGKALTQHF
TGTGCCAGCAGTTTATCTGGACAGGGAAAGGCGTTGACCCAGCATTTT
>TRBJ2-3|TRBV11-2|few|TRBD2
CASSSMGGGAPDTQYF
TGTGCCAGCAGCTCCATGGGCGGGGGGGCCCCAGATACGCAGTATTTT
>TRBJ1-1|TRBV18|.|.
CASSPPGGTEAFF
TGTGCCAGCTCACCACCCGGGGGCACTGAAGCTTTCTTT
>TRBJ1-3|TRBV5-1|.|.
CASSLGTHSGNTIYF
TGCGCCAGCAGCTTGGGGACTCACTCTGGAAACACCATATATTTT
>TRBJ2-3|TRBV7-3|.|.
CASSPRQGITDTQYF
TGTGCCAGCAGCCCTAGGCAGGGTATCACAGATACGCAGTATTTT
>TRBJ2-7|TRBV15|.|TRBD1
CATSTQTGSHEQYF
TGTGCCACCAGCACCCAGACAGGGAGCCACGAGCAGTACTTC
>TRBJ2-1|TRBV10-3|.|TRBD2
CAISEPGGGDYNEQFF
TGTGCCATCAGTGAGCCGGGCGGGGGGGACTACAATGAGCAGTTCTTC
>TRBJ2-2|TRBV7-2|.|TRBD2
CASSLFGLAGTGELFF
TGTGCCAGCAGCTTATTTGGACTAGCGGGCACCGGGGAGCTGTTTTTT
>TRBJ2-2|TRBV5-1|.|TRBD2
CASSPPRAGGDTGELFF
TGCGCCAGCAGCCCCCCTCGGGCGGGAGGCGACACCGGGGAGCTGTTTTTT
>TRBJ2-7|TRBV3-1/TRBV3-2|.|.
CASSLRATAAYEQYF
TGTGCCAGCAGCCTCAGAGCGACTGCCGCCTACGAGCAGTACTTC
>TRBJ1-1|TRBV7-9|.|TRBD1
CASSLALGQSTEAFF
TGTGCCAGCAGCTTAGCGTTGGGACAGAGCACTGAAGCTTTCTTT
>TRBJ2-1|TRBV11-2|.|.
CASRVVGGLNNEQFF
TGTGCCAGCAGAGTGGTCGGGGGGCTCAACAATGAGCAGTTCTTC
>TRBJ1-1|TRBV18|.|.
CASSNIQDTEAFF
TGTGCCAGCTCCAATATACAGGACACTGAAGCTTTCTTT
>TRBJ1-1|TRBV2|.|TRBD1
CASSEYGAAGGLLQGTEAFF
TGTGCCAGCAGTGAATATGGGGCGGCGGGGGGATTATTACAGGGGACTGAAGCTTTCTTT
>TRBJ1-4|TRBV21-1|.|.
CASRAGTNEKLFF
TGTGCCAGCAGGGCAGGAACTAATGAAAAACTGTTTTTT
>TRBJ2-5|TRBV28|.|TRBD1
CASSTIRTGGWETQYF
TGTGCCAGCAGCACGATCCGGACAGGGGGCTGGGAGACCCAGTACTTC
>TRBJ2-3|TRBV6-5|.|.
CASSYSSGEYADTQYF
TGTGCCAGCAGTTATTCATCGGGGGAGTACGCAGATACGCAGTATTTT
>TRBJ2-1|TRBV6-5|.|.
CASTLREAYNEQFF
TGTGCCAGCACCCTCAGGGAGGCCTACAATGAGCAGTTCTTC
>TRBJ2-1|TRBV5-1|.|TRBD2
CASSSLAGGRNEQFF
TGCGCCAGCAGCTCCCTAGCGGGGGGGCGGAATGAGCAGTTCTTC
>TRBJ2-3|TRBV18|.|.
CASSLVQGGTDTQYF
TGTGCCAGCTCACTCGTCCAGGGCGGCACAGATACGCAGTATTTT
>TRBJ2-5|TRBV4-2|once|TRBD2
CASSQAKRGLEEETQYF
TGTGCCAGCAGCCAAGCGAAGCGGGGGCTGGAGGAAGAGACCCAGTACTTC
>TRBJ1-5|TRBV5-8|.|.
CASSWAPDSLGSQPQHF
TGTGCCAGCAGCTGGGCGCCTGACAGCCTTGGATCCCAGCCCCAGCATTTT
>TRBJ1-6|TRBV15|.|TRBD1
CATSRAEGQRNSPLHF
TGTGCCACCAGCAGAGCCGAGGGACAGAGAAATTCACCCCTCCACTTT
>TRBJ2-6|TRBV12-5|.|TRBD1
CASGLDLTRGLGANVLTF
TGTGCTAGTGGTTTGGATCTTACCAGGGGGCTGGGGGCCAACGTCCTGACTTTC
>TRBJ1-3|TRBV6-5|.|.
CASQLGNTIYF
TGTGCCAGCCAGTTAGGAAACACCATATATTTT
>TRBJ2-4|TRBV5-8|.|TRBD1
CASSFSPGQGASGAKNIQYF
TGTGCCAGCAGCTTCTCCCCCGGACAGGGGGCGAGTGGAGCCAAAAACATTCAGTACTTC
>TRBJ2-7|TRBV2|.|.
CASSPGSYEQYF
TGTGCCAGCTCTCCAGGGTCCTACGAGCAGTACTTC
>TRBJ1-1|TRBV6-5|.|.
CASSYSPVLNTEAFF
TGTGCCAGCAGTTACTCTCCAGTCCTGAACACTGAAGCTTTCTTT
>TRBJ2-5|TRBV14|.|TRBD2
CASSHGGNFQETQYF
TGTGCCAGCAGCCACGGGGGGAACTTCCAAGAGACCCAGTACTTC
>TRBJ2-3|TRBV9|once|TRBD1
CASSVGNRGLITDTQYF
TGTGCCAGCAGCGTAGGAAACAGGGGGCTTATCACAGATACGCAGTATTTT
>TRBJ1-2|TRBV3-1/TRBV3-2|.|.
CASSPLRGNYGYTF
TGTGCCAGCAGCCCCCTAAGGGGGAACTATGGCTACACCTTC
>TRBJ1-1|TRBV18|.|.
CASSLVKGGRTEAFF
TGTGCCAGCTCTCTAGTGAAGGGGGGGAGAACTGAAGCTTTCTTT
>TRBJ1-5|TRBV7-8|.|TRBD1
CASSGDRNYQPQHF
TGTGCCAGCAGCGGGGACAGGAACTATCAGCCCCAGCATTTT
>TRBJ1-5|TRBV10-3|.|TRBD1
CAIKGDRAAGPQHF
TGTGCCATCAAGGGGGACAGGGCTGCGGGGCCCCAGCATTTT
>TRBJ2-6|TRBV5-1|.|TRBD1
CASSKGTGVNSGANVLTF
TGCGCCAGCAGCAAAGGGACAGGGGTAAACTCTGGGGCCAACGTCCTGACTTTC
>TRBJ2-6|TRBV21-1|.|.
CASSKVSGSGANVLTF
TGTGCCAGCAGCAAAGTCTCCGGGTCTGGGGCCAACGTCCTGACTTTC
>TRBJ1-2|TRBV12-3/TRBV12-4|.|.
CASSTTEDYGYTF
TGTGCCAGCAGTACGACAGAAGACTATGGCTACACCTTC